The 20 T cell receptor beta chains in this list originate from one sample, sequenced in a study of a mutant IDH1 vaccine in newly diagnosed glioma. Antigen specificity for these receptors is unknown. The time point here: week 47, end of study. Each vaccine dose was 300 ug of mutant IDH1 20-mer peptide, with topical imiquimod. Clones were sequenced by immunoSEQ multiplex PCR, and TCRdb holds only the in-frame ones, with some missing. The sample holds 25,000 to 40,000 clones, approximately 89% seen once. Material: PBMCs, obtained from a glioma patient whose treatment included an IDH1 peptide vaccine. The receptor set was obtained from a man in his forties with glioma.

Written as DNA, the CDR3 is TGCGCCAGCCGCCCCCGCTTGACAGGGGCGAACACTGAAGCTTTCTTT. Protein: CASRPRLTGANTEAFF. The chain employs TRBV5-1 and TRBJ1-1, with 8 bases fitting TRBD1. CDR3 size: 16 residues. J gave up 1 base and V 7 bases, and 12 bases lay outside the gene matches. Germline lookup yields CDR1 SGHRS and CDR2 YFSETQ.

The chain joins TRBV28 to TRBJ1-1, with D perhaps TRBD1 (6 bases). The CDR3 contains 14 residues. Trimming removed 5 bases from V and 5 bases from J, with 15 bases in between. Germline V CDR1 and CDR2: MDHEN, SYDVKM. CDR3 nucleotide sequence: TGTGCCAGCAGTCCCTACTTACAGGGAACTGAAGCTTTCTTT. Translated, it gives CASSPYLQGTEAFF.

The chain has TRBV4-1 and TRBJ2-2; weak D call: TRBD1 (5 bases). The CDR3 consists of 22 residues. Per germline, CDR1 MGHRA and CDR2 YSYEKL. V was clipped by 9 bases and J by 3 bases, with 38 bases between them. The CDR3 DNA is TGCGCCAGTCCCCTCGTTGCCGTGTCAGGACAAGGCCAGTTGGTTTACACCGGGGAGCTGTTTTTT. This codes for CASPLVAVSGQGQLVYTGELFF.

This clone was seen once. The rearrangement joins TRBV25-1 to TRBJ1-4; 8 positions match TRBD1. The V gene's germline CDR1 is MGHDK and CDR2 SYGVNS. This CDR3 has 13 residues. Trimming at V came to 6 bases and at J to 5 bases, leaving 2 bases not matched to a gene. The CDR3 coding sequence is TGTGCCAGCAGGGACAGGGCAAATGAAAAACTGTTTTTT. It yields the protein CASRDRANEKLFF.

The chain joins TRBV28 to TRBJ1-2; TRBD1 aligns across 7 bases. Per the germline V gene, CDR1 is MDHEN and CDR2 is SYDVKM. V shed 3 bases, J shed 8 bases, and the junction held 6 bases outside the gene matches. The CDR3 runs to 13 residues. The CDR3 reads CASSLFRGYGYTF. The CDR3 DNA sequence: TGTGCCAGCAGTTTGTTCAGGGGGTACGGCTACACCTTC.

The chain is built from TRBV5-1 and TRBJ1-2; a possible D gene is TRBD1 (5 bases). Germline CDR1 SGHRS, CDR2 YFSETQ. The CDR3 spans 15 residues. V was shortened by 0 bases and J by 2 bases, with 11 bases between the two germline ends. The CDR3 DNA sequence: TGCGCCAGCAGCTTGGGAGGGACTCCAAACTATGGCTACACCTTC. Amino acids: CASSLGGTPNYGYTF.

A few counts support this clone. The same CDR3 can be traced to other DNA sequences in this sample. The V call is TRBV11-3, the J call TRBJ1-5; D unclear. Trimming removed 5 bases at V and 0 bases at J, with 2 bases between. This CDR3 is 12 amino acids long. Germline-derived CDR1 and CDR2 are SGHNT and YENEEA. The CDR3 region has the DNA TGTGCCAGCAGCCATAGCAATCAGCCCCAGCATTTT. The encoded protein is CASSHSNQPQHF.

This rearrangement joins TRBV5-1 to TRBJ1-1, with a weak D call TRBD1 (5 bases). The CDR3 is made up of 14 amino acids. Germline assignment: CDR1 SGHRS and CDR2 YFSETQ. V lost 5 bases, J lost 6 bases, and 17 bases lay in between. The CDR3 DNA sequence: TGCGCCAGCAGACCCCAAGCGGCGGGGGCTGAAGCTTTCTTT. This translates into CASRPQAAGAEAFF.

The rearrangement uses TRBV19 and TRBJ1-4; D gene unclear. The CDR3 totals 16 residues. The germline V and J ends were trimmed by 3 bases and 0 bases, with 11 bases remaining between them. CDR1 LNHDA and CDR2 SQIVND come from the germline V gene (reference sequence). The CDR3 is CASSIWTVATNEKLFF. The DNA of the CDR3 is TGTGCCAGTAGTATTTGGACGGTTGCAACTAATGAAAAACTGTTTTTT.

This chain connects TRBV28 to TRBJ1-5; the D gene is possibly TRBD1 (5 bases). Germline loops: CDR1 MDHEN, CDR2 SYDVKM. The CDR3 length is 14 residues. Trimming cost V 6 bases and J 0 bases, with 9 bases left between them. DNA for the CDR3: TGTGCCAGCAGGACAGCGTATAGCAATCAGCCCCAGCATTTT. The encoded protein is CASRTAYSNQPQHF.

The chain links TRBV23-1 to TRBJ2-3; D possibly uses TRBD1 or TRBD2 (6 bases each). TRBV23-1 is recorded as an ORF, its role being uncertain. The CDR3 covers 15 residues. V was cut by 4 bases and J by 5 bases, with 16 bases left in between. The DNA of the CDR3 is TGCGCCAGCAGTCTGCAACAGGGCGGGGAAGATACGCAGTATTTT. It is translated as CASSLQQGGEDTQYF.

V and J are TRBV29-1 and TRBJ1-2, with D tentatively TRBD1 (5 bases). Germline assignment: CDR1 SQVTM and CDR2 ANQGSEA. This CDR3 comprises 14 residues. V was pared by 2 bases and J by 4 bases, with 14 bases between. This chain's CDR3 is CSVELDMSIYGYTF. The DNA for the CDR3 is TGCAGCGTTGAATTGGACATGTCGATCTATGGCTACACCTTC.

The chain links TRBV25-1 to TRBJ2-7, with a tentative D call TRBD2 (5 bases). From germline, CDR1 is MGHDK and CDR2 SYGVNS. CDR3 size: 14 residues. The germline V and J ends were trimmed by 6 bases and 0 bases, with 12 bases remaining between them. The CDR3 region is CASSDYRSSYEQYF. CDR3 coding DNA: TGTGCCAGCAGCGACTACCGGAGCTCCTACGAGCAGTACTTC.

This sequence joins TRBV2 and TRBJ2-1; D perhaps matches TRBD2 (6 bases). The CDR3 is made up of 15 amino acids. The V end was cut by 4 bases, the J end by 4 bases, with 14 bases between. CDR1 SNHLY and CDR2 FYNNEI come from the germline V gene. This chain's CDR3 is CASSVGGAGYNEQFF. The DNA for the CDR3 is TGTGCCAGCAGTGTCGGAGGGGCGGGGTACAATGAGCAGTTCTTC.

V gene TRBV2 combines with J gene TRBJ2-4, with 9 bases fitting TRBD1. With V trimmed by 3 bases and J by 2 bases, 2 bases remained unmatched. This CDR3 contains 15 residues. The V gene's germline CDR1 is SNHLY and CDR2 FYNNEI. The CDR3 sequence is CASSEDRGTKNIQYF. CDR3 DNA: TGTGCCAGCAGTGAGGACAGGGGAACCAAAAACATTCAGTACTTC. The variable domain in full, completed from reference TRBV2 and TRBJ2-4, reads EPEVTQTPSHQVTQMGQEVILRCVPISNHLYFYWYRQILGQKVEFLVSFYNNEISEKSEIFDDQFSVERPDGSNFTLKIRSTKLEDSAMYFCASSEDRGTKNIQYFGAGTRLSVL.

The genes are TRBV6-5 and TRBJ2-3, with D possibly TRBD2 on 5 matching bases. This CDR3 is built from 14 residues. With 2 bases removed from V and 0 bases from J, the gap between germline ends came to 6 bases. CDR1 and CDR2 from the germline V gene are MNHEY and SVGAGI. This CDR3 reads CASSYRESTDTQYF. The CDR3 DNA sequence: TGTGCCAGCAGTTACAGGGAGAGCACAGATACGCAGTATTTT.

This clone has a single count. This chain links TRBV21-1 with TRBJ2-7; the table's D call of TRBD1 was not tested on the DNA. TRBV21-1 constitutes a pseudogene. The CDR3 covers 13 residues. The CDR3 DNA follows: TGTGCCAGCAGCCAGGGGGGCCATTACGAGCAGTACGTC. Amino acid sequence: CASSQGGHYEQYV.

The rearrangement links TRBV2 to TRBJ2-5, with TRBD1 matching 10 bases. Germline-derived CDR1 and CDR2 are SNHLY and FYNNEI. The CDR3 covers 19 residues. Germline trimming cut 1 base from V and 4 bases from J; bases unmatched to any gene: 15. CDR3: CASSEEVPPGQGIGETQYF. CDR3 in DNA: TGTGCCAGCAGTGAAGAAGTGCCACCGGGACAGGGGATCGGAGAGACCCAGTACTTC. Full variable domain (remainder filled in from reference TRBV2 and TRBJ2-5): EPEVTQTPSHQVTQMGQEVILRCVPISNHLYFYWYRQILGQKVEFLVSFYNNEISEKSEIFDDQFSVERPDGSNFTLKIRSTKLEDSAMYFCASSEEVPPGQGIGETQYFGPGTRLLVL.

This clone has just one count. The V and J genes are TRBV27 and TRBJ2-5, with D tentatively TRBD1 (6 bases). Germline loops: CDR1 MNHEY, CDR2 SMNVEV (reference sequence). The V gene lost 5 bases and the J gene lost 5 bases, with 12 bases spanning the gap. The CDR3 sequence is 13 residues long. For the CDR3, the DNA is TGTGCCAGCAGTGGCAGGGGTGGTGAGACCCAGTACTTC. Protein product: CASSGRGGETQYF.

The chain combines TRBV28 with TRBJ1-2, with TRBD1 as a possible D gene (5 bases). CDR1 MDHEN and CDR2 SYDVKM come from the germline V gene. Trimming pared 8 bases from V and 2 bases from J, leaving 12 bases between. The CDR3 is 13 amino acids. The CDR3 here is CASSGWGNYGYTF. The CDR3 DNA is TGTGCCAGCTCGGGGTGGGGGAACTATGGCTACACCTTC.